These T cell receptor beta chains were read from a single sample in a study of post-analysis software for immune sequencing data. TCRdb re-called the PCR reads with MiXCR, one entry per CDR3 protein. The sample records 350,000 to 450,000 distinct CDR3 sequences, approximately 37% being singletons. The specimen was blood. Receptors were obtained from a girl aged 2 to 9 with multiple sclerosis. Both conserved end residues are part of each CDR3. The D gene is left open where the match is weak. For some rows the clone size is stated as once, few or many, or as a class when expanded; others skip it.

size: NA
J: TRBJ1-2
V: TRBV29-1
D: TRBD1
DNA: TGCAGCGTTGCGGGACAGGGAATCACTTATGGCTACACCTTC
CDR3: CSVAGQGITYGYTF

size: few
J: TRBJ1-3
V: TRBV7-2
D: TRBD1
DNA: TGTGCCAGCAGCCAGGCAGGGGGCTCTGGAAACACCATATATTTT
CDR3: CASSQAGGSGNTIYF

size: NA
J: TRBJ1-4
V: TRBV10-3
D: NA
DNA: TGTGCCATCAGTGAGTCGGCGACGACAACTAATGAAAAACTGTTTTTT
CDR3: CAISESATTTNEKLFF

size: NA
J: TRBJ2-1
V: TRBV15
D: NA
DNA: TGTGCCACCAGCGGAGCTAAGGGACCCATCTCCTACAATGAGCAGTTCTTC
CDR3: CATSGAKGPISYNEQFF

size: NA
J: TRBJ2-6
V: TRBV5-1
D: TRBD2
DNA: TGCGCCAGCAGCTTGGTATTAGCGGGGGGGCCGGCTGGGGCCAACGTCCTGACTTTC
CDR3: CASSLVLAGGPAGANVLTF

size: NA
J: TRBJ2-1
V: TRBV7-3
D: TRBD2
DNA: TGTGCCAGCAGCTTCTCGGGACTAGCGGGAGGCTATGAGCAGTTCTTC
CDR3: CASSFSGLAGGYEQFF

size: few
J: TRBJ2-7
V: TRBV5-4
D: NA
DNA: TGTGCCAGCAGGGAGAAGGGGTTGAGGCGCTCCGAGCAGTACTTC
CDR3: CASREKGLRRSEQYF

size: NA
J: TRBJ2-2
V: TRBV6-2/TRBV6-3
D: TRBD1
DNA: TGTGCCAGCAGGATAACCCCGGACAGGACCGGGGAGCTGTTTTTT
CDR3: CASRITPDRTGELFF

size: NA
J: TRBJ2-1
V: TRBV4-2
D: TRBD1
DNA: TGTGCCAGCAGCCAAGACGAAGGGGGACAGGGGTACAATGAGCAGTTCTTC
CDR3: CASSQDEGGQGYNEQFF

size: few
J: TRBJ2-5
V: TRBV2
D: TRBD1
DNA: TGTGCCAGCACTCCACCGACAGGGGATGTTGAGACCCAGTACTTC
CDR3: CASTPPTGDVETQYF

size: NA
J: TRBJ2-2
V: TRBV18
D: TRBD1
DNA: TGTGCCAGCGCACCGGGACAGTCGACCGGGGAGCTGTTTTTT
CDR3: CASAPGQSTGELFF

size: few
J: TRBJ2-7
V: TRBV5-5
D: NA
DNA: TGTGCCAGCAGCCGCGCGAGTCGATTACCCTACGAGCAGTACTTC
CDR3: CASSRASRLPYEQYF

size: NA
J: TRBJ1-4
V: TRBV4-3
D: TRBD1
DNA: TGCGCCAGCAGCCAAGGGGACAGGGGATCTGAAAAACTGTTTTTT
CDR3: CASSQGDRGSEKLFF

size: NA
J: TRBJ2-1
V: TRBV7-8
D: TRBD2
DNA: TGTGCCAGCAGCTCCCCCCCCGGACTAGCGGGAGTCAGGTATGAGCAGTTCTTC
CDR3: CASSSPPGLAGVRYEQFF

size: NA
J: TRBJ2-5
V: TRBV29-1
D: NA
DNA: TGCAGCGTTTCCAGCCCTTTGGGGGAGCAGTACTTC
CDR3: CSVSSPLGEQYF

size: NA
J: TRBJ1-4
V: TRBV5-5
D: TRBD1
DNA: TGTGCCAGCAGCTGGGCAGGGGGTGCAACTAATGAAAAACTGTTTTTT
CDR3: CASSWAGGATNEKLFF

size: NA
J: TRBJ2-5
V: TRBV5-1
D: NA
DNA: TGCGCCAGCACCCCTTCAGGGCCTAGGGTAAAACAAGAGACCCAGTACTTC
CDR3: CASTPSGPRVKQETQYF

size: NA
J: TRBJ2-1
V: TRBV3-1
D: NA
DNA: TGTGCCAGCAGCCAAACCAGATCTAGCTACACCTACAATGAGCAGTTCTTC
CDR3: CASSQTRSSYTYNEQFF

size: NA
J: TRBJ1-4
V: TRBV6-5
D: NA
DNA: TGTGCCAGCAGTTACGTACAGGGAGATGAAAAACTGTTTTTT
CDR3: CASSYVQGDEKLFF

size: once
J: TRBJ2-1
V: TRBV29-1
D: TRBD2
DNA: TGCAGCGCTCGGGGGGGGGCCTACAATGAGCAGTTCTTC
CDR3: CSARGGAYNEQFF

size: NA
J: TRBJ2-5
V: TRBV4-1
D: TRBD2
DNA: TGCGCCAGCAGCCAATTTCGGGGTGGAGCGGGGGTCGCAGAGACCCAGTACTTC
CDR3: CASSQFRGGAGVAETQYF

size: NA
J: TRBJ1-1
V: TRBV7-2
D: NA
DNA: TGTGCCAGCAGCCCTCGTGAAGGGGGAAGGGCTTTCTTT
CDR3: CASSPREGGRAFF

size: NA
J: TRBJ1-2
V: TRBV28
D: NA
DNA: TGTGCCAGCAGGCTCCCAGGGAGCTATGGCTACACCTTC
CDR3: CASRLPGSYGYTF

size: NA
J: TRBJ2-3
V: TRBV28
D: TRBD2
DNA: TGTGCCAGCAGTCGGGGAGAGCGGGGGATCTCAGATACGCAGTATTTT
CDR3: CASSRGERGISDTQYF

size: few
J: TRBJ2-1
V: TRBV6-2/TRBV6-3
D: NA
DNA: TGTGCCAGCATTTTACACTCTGCGGCGGGCTACAATGAGCAGTTCTTC
CDR3: CASILHSAAGYNEQFF

size: NA
J: TRBJ1-2
V: TRBV27
D: TRBD1
DNA: TGTGCCAGCAGTGTGACAGGGGTTAACTATGGCTACACCTTC
CDR3: CASSVTGVNYGYTF

size: few
J: TRBJ1-2
V: TRBV29-1
D: NA
DNA: TGCAGCGTGGGCGACAGAGGCTATGGCTACACCTTC
CDR3: CSVGDRGYGYTF

size: few
J: TRBJ2-5
V: TRBV29-1
D: NA
DNA: TGCAGCGCGGGGGGCAGGGGCGGAGAGACCCAGTACTTC
CDR3: CSAGGRGGETQYF

size: NA
J: TRBJ2-7
V: TRBV27
D: NA
DNA: TGTGCCAGCAGCTCCCCCGAGGCCAGGGACTACGAGCAGTACTTC
CDR3: CASSSPEARDYEQYF

size: few
J: TRBJ2-5
V: TRBV29-1
D: NA
DNA: TGCAGCCTTGGGGTGGGAGAGACCCAGTACTTC
CDR3: CSLGVGETQYF

size: NA
J: TRBJ2-2
V: TRBV19
D: TRBD2
DNA: TGTGCCAGTAGTATGTCTCCGGGACTAGCGGCGGGCACCGGGGAGCTGTTTTTT
CDR3: CASSMSPGLAAGTGELFF

size: NA
J: TRBJ2-2
V: TRBV7-9
D: NA
DNA: TGTGCCAGCAGCTTACTTTCACCGAACACCGGGGAGCTGTTTTTT
CDR3: CASSLLSPNTGELFF

size: few
J: TRBJ2-3
V: TRBV7-2
D: NA
DNA: TGTGCCAGCAGCTCCCAGGCTGGGGGAGCAGATACGCAGTATTTT
CDR3: CASSSQAGGADTQYF

size: NA
J: TRBJ1-1
V: TRBV11-2
D: NA
DNA: TGTGCCAGCAGCTTAGTTAAGGGTGAAGCTTTCTTT
CDR3: CASSLVKGEAFF

size: NA
J: TRBJ2-3
V: TRBV25-1
D: TRBD1
DNA: TGTTCCAGCGGGGGACAGGGGAATGAAAAACTGTATTTT
CDR3: CSSGGQGNEKLYF

size: NA
J: TRBJ1-3
V: TRBV27
D: TRBD1
DNA: TGTGCCAGCAGCGACCTAGGGGGCTCTTTTGGAAACACCATATATTTT
CDR3: CASSDLGGSFGNTIYF

size: NA
J: TRBJ2-3
V: TRBV7-2
D: TRBD1
DNA: TGTGCCAGCAGCACAAGACAGGGGGCGGTCACAGATACGCAGTATTTT
CDR3: CASSTRQGAVTDTQYF

size: NA
J: TRBJ2-5
V: TRBV4-2
D: NA
DNA: TGTGCCAGCAGCCAATTTGGGACTCCCAATGAGCAGTACTTC
CDR3: CASSQFGTPNEQYF

size: few
J: TRBJ2-7
V: TRBV5-6
D: NA
DNA: TGTGCCAGCAGCTTGGCCGGAGTTACTACAACCTACGAGCAGTACTTC
CDR3: CASSLAGVTTTYEQYF

size: NA
J: TRBJ2-7
V: TRBV6-1
D: TRBD2
DNA: TGTGCCAGCAGTGAAGTAGCGGGACTCTACGAGCAGTACTTC
CDR3: CASSEVAGLYEQYF

size: NA
J: TRBJ2-1
V: TRBV9
D: NA
DNA: TGTGCCAGCAGCACACGAGCCTACAATGAGCAGTTCTTC
CDR3: CASSTRAYNEQFF

size: NA
J: TRBJ2-5
V: TRBV7-9
D: NA
DNA: TGTGCCAGCAGCTTCGGTACCCAGTACTTC
CDR3: CASSFGTQYF